These 26 T cell receptor beta chains share one sample of origin, sequenced in a study of identifying expanded T cells in peripheral blood. TCRdb's copy holds only in-frame clones and misses some; the assay was immunoSEQ multiplex PCR. Of approximately 110,000 clones listed, 80% to 90% are singletons. The sample consisted of blood. The receptors were sampled from a person aged 18 to 70 in good health.

V usage is TRBV7-2 and J usage is TRBJ1-1, with 8 bases that match TRBD1. This CDR3 is 14 amino acids long. Germline V CDR1 and CDR2: SGHTA, FQGNSA. Trimming took 5 bases from V and 9 from J; bases not matched to a gene: 11. As DNA, the CDR3 is TGTGCCAGCAGCGCCTACAAACAGGGGGTACAAGCTTTCTTT. Translated, it gives CASSAYKQGVQAFF. Using reference TRBV7-2 and TRBJ1-1 for the parts outside the CDR3, the full variable domain is GAGVSQSPSNKVTEKGKDVELRCDPISGHTALYWYRQSLGQGLEFLIYFQGNSAPDKSGLPSDRFSAERTGGSVSTLTIQRTQQEDSAVYLCASSAYKQGVQAFFGQGTRLTVV.

This rearrangement joins TRBV5-1 to TRBJ2-1; TRBD1 agrees at 7 bases. With V trimmed by 3 bases and J by 1 base, 1 base remained unmatched. The CDR3 has 14 amino acids. Germline V gene data show CDR1 as SGHRS and CDR2 as YFSETQ. The CDR3 region is CASSSGQSYNEQFF. CDR3 sequence (DNA): TGCGCCAGCAGCTCGGGACAGTCCTACAATGAGCAGTTCTTC.

This clone has only one observation. The chain couples TRBV9 to TRBJ2-3; D may be TRBD2 (6 bases). The germline gives CDR1 SGDLS, CDR2 YYNGEE. There are 14 residues in the CDR3. The V end was cut by 4 bases, the J end by 3 bases, with 12 bases between. CDR3 loop: CASSRGRGTDTQYF. Written as DNA, the CDR3 is TGTGCCAGCAGCAGGGGCCGGGGGACAGATACGCAGTATTTT.

In its sample, this clone was seen many times. This chain links TRBV21-1 with TRBJ2-7. TRBV21-1 is assigned pseudogene status. The CDR3 totals 17 residues. CDR3 bases: TGTGCCAGCAGCCACGTCGGACCGGACAGCGGGTCTTACGAGCAGTACTTC. Translating it yields CASSHVGPDSGSYEQYF.

The rearrangement links TRBV5-4 to TRBJ2-1; 10 positions match TRBD2. Per the germline V gene, CDR1 is SGHNT and CDR2 is YYREEE (reference sequence). The ends lost 4 bases at V and 5 bases at J; junction bases unmatched: 12. The CDR3 covers 17 residues. The CDR3 sequence: CASSARTIAGGHNEQFF. The CDR3 bases are TGTGCCAGCAGCGCCCGGACAATAGCGGGGGGCCACAATGAGCAGTTCTTC.

The chain is built from TRBV13 and TRBJ2-7; TRBD2 might be the D (5 bases). CDR1 is PRHDT, CDR2 FYEKMQ, per germline (reference sequence). Trimming removed 2 bases from V and 5 bases from J, with 7 bases in between. This CDR3 comprises 12 residues. CDR3 amino acids: CASSLSSHEQYF. The CDR3 bases are TGTGCCAGCAGCTTATCTAGCCACGAGCAGTACTTC.

The rearrangement joins TRBV5-1 to TRBJ2-3; perhaps TRBD1 as D (6 bases). The V end was cut by 7 bases, the J end by 1 base, with 10 bases between. The CDR3 runs 13 residues. The V gene's germline CDR1 is SGHRS and CDR2 YFSETQ. The CDR3 is CASDAGGTDTQYF. CDR3 coding DNA: TGCGCCAGCGATGCAGGGGGCACAGATACGCAGTATTTT.

This sequence joins TRBV5-1 and TRBJ1-1; D not resolved. Trimming took off 2 bases at V and 1 base at J, with 12 bases between the two ends. The germline CDR1 and CDR2 sequences are SGHRS and YFSETQ. The CDR3 is 15 amino acids. CDR3 loop: CASSLVRDGNTEAFF. In nucleotides, the CDR3 is TGCGCCAGCAGCTTAGTTAGGGATGGGAACACTGAAGCTTTCTTT.

This clone was seen once. The CDR3 bases are TGCGCCAGCAGCGCCCGAGGGGCAGGACAGGGCACAGATACGCAGTATTTT. Residues: CASSARGAGQGTDTQYF. The V call is TRBV4-3, the J call TRBJ2-3; 7 nucleotides agree with TRBD1. Germline V CDR1 and CDR2: LGHNA, YSLEER. CDR3 length equals 17 residues. The V segment lost 5 bases and the J segment 1 base; nucleotides outside the gene matches: 12.

This clone has just one count. V gene TRBV5-6 combines with J gene TRBJ1-5; D unresolved. V lost 1 base and J lost 4, with 9 bases in between. This CDR3 region has 14 residues. Germline CDR1 and CDR2: SGHDT and YYEEEE. CDR3 sequence: CASSLRIRNQPQHF. Written as DNA, the CDR3 is TGTGCCAGCAGCTTGCGGATCAGAAATCAGCCCCAGCATTTT. The entire variable domain, with the rest obtained from reference TRBV5-6 and TRBJ1-5, is as follows: DAGVTQSPTHLIKTRGQQVTLRCSPKSGHDTVSWYQQALGQGPQFIFQYYEEEERQRGNFPDRFSGHQFPNYSSELNVNALLLGDSALYLCASSLRIRNQPQHFGDGTRLSIL.

J is TRBJ2-3 and V is TRBV5-4, with TRBD2 identical over 12 bases. After removal of 4 bases from V and 5 bases from J, the junction contained 8 bases not matched to a gene. From germline, CDR1 is SGHNT and CDR2 YYREEE (reference sequence). This CDR3 is 16 amino acids long. The CDR3 protein is CASSQTSGGFGDTQYF. CDR3 nucleotides: TGTGCCAGCAGCCAGACTAGCGGGGGCTTCGGAGATACGCAGTATTTT.

J is TRBJ2-1 and V is TRBV19; D is unresolved. Germline values: CDR1 LNHDA, CDR2 SQIVND (reference sequence). The CDR3 extends over 15 amino acids. Trimming took off 6 bases at V and 2 bases at J, with 14 bases between the two ends. CDR3 amino acids: CASSLSWTAYNEQFF. For the CDR3, the DNA is TGTGCCAGTAGCCTCTCCTGGACCGCCTACAATGAGCAGTTCTTC.

The chain carries TRBV28 and TRBJ1-1, with no clear D. Germline CDR1 is MDHEN and CDR2 is SYDVKM. V was shortened by 2 bases and J by 2 bases, with 6 bases between the two germline ends. The CDR3 sequence is 13 residues long. DNA of the CDR3: TGTGCCAGCAGTTTAATCTCTAACACTGAAGCTTTCTTT. It is translated as CASSLISNTEAFF.

V usage is TRBV14 and J usage is TRBJ1-2; 9 bases align to TRBD1. In germline, CDR1 is SGHDN, CDR2 FVKESK. V lost 2 bases and J lost 2; bases outside the gene matches: 12. The CDR3 runs 18 residues. CDR3 in amino acids: CASSQLRYGDRDNYGYTF. The CDR3 coding sequence is TGTGCCAGCAGCCAACTACGCTATGGGGACAGGGACAACTATGGCTACACCTTC.

This clone came up a few times. The chain employs TRBV2 and TRBJ2-3; TRBD2 matches 12 bases. V was clipped by 5 bases and J by 6 bases; unmatched bases: 6. Germline CDR1 reads SNHLY; CDR2 reads FYNNEI. This CDR3 is 15 amino acids long. CDR3 residues: CASSPLAGGYDTQYF. The CDR3 bases are TGTGCCAGCAGTCCACTAGCGGGGGGTTACGATACGCAGTATTTT. The whole variable domain, filled in from reference TRBV2 and TRBJ2-3, reads EPEVTQTPSHQVTQMGQEVILRCVPISNHLYFYWYRQILGQKVEFLVSFYNNEISEKSEIFDDQFSVERPDGSNFTLKIRSTKLEDSAMYFCASSPLAGGYDTQYFGPGTRLTVL.

The V call is TRBV11-2, the J call TRBJ2-1; tentative D call: TRBD1 (6 bases). CDR1 and CDR2 (germline): SGHAT, FQNNGV. CDR3 size: 19 residues. The V end was cut by 2 bases, the J end by 3 bases, with 23 bases between. The CDR3 nucleotides read TGTGCCAGCAGCTTACGCCTTCAAAAACAGGGCAATTACTACAATGAGCAGTTCTTC. Its protein is CASSLRLQKQGNYYNEQFF.

The V and J genes are TRBV10-3 and TRBJ2-3, with D unresolved. Trimming pared 1 base from V and 10 bases from J, leaving 9 bases between. CDR1 and CDR2 (germline): ENHRY, SYGVKD. This CDR3 contains 12 residues. In DNA, the CDR3 is TGTGCCATCAGTGAGTTAGCAATTGCGCAGTATTTT. It is translated as CAISELAIAQYF.

J is TRBJ1-2 and V is TRBV14; TRBD1 matches 8 bases. This CDR3 region has 13 residues. The ends lost 4 bases at V and 4 bases at J; junction bases unmatched: 2. Germline V lookup: CDR1 SGHDN, CDR2 FVKESK. CDR3 amino acids: CASSPGTGYGYTF. CDR3 sequence (DNA): TGTGCCAGCAGCCCAGGGACAGGCTATGGCTACACCTTC.

V and J are TRBV6-1 and TRBJ2-7, with 9 nucleotides matching TRBD1. Trimming took 4 bases from V and 2 from J; bases not matched to a gene: 6. This CDR3 has 15 amino acids. Germline CDR1 and CDR2: MNHNS and SASEGT. CDR3 bases: TGTGCCAGCAGTGTCACACAGGGGGCAACCTACGAGCAGTACTTC. It translates to CASSVTQGATYEQYF.

V usage is TRBV5-8 and J usage is TRBJ1-1; D is unresolved. The germline CDR1 and CDR2 sequences are SGHTS and YDEGEE. CDR3 size: 18 residues. Trimming shortened V by 4 bases and J by 0 bases, and 22 bases separated the two germline ends. The CDR3 coding sequence is TGTGCCAGCAGCCCGAGGGTATCTCTGTCCGGGATGAACACTGAAGCTTTCTTT. As protein: CASSPRVSLSGMNTEAFF.

This rearrangement joins TRBV7-6 to TRBJ1-1, with 12 bases identical to TRBD1. This CDR3 has 16 amino acids. J lost 6 bases, V lost 1 base, and 6 bases had no gene match. Germline V lookup: CDR1 SGHVS, CDR2 FNYEAQ. The CDR3 DNA follows: TGTGCCAGCAGCTTAGGGGACAGGGGGCGAAGGCCTGAAGCTTTCTTT. This codes for CASSLGDRGRRPEAFF.

The chain couples TRBV19 to TRBJ1-2; D possibly corresponds to TRBD1 (6 bases). The CDR3 runs 15 residues. CDR1 is LNHDA, CDR2 SQIVND, per germline (reference sequence). Trimming pared 6 bases from V and 2 bases from J, leaving 16 bases between. The CDR3 sequence is CASRTQGRFNYGYTF. CDR3 coding DNA: TGTGCCAGTAGGACACAGGGAAGGTTCAACTATGGCTACACCTTC.

The chain combines TRBV9 with TRBJ1-5, with D unclear. V shed 2 bases and J shed 2 bases, with 2 bases lying between them. Germline CDR1 SGDLS, CDR2 YYNGEE. This CDR3 comprises 12 residues. CDR3 sequence (DNA): TGTGCCAGCAGCGTGGGCAATCAGCCCCAGCATTTT. Its translation: CASSVGNQPQHF.

J is TRBJ1-1 and V is TRBV7-8; D remains ambiguous. V was cut by 3 bases and J by 1 base, with 6 bases left in between. The CDR3 has 13 amino acids. The germline V gene encodes CDR1 SGHVS and CDR2 FQNEAQ. This CDR3 reads CASSFNRNTEAFF. The CDR3 DNA sequence: TGTGCCAGCAGCTTTAATAGGAACACTGAAGCTTTCTTT.

V usage is TRBV19 and J usage is TRBJ2-7; D is perhaps TRBD1 or TRBD2 (5 bases each). The CDR3 runs 15 residues. Germline V gene lookup returns CDR1 LNHDA and CDR2 SQIVND (reference sequence). The V and J ends lost 6 bases and 2 bases respectively, with 17 bases between them. This chain's CDR3 is CASRRDPNSAYEQYF. Here the CDR3 DNA reads TGTGCCAGTAGACGGGACCCGAACAGCGCCTACGAGCAGTACTTC.

The V gene is TRBV16, the J gene TRBJ2-7; D could derive from TRBD1 or TRBD2 (5 bases each). The length of the CDR3 is 15 residues. The germline gives CDR1 KGHSY, CDR2 FQNENV. The V end was cut by 1 base, the J end by 2 bases, with 12 bases between. CDR3 in amino acids: CASSQFAGGTYEQYF. The CDR3 DNA reads as TGTGCCAGCAGCCAATTTGCTGGGGGTACCTACGAGCAGTACTTC.